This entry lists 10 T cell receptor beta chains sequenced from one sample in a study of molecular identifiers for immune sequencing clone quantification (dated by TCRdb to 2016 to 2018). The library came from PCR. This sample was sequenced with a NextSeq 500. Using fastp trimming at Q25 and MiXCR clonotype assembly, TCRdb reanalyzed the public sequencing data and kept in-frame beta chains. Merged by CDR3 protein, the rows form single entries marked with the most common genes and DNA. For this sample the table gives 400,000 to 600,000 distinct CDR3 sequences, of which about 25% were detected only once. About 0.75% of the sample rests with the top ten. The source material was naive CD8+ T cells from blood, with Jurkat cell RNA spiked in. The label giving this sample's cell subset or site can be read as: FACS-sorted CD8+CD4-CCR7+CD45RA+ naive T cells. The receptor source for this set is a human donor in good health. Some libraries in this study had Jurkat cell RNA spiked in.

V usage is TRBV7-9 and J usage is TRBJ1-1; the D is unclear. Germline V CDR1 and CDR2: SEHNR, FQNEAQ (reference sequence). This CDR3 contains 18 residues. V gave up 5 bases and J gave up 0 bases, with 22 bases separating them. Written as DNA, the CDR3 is TGTGCCAGCAGCCCAGGAGCGGGGAGCTCATGGTTGAACACTGAAGCTTTCTTT. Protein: CASSPGAGSSWLNTEAFF.

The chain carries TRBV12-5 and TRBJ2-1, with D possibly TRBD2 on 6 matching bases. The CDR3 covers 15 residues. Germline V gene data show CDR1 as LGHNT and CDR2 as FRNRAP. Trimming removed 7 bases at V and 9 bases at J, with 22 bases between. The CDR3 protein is CASASWGEADSEQFF. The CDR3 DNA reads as TGTGCTAGTGCCTCATGGGGGGAGGCAGACAGTGAGCAGTTCTTC.

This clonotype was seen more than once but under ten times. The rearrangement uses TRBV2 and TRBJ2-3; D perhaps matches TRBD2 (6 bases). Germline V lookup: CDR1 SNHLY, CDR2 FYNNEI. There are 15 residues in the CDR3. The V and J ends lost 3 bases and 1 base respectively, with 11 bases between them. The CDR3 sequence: CASSDPASGTDTQYF. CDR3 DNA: TGTGCCAGCAGTGATCCGGCTAGCGGCACAGATACGCAGTATTTT.

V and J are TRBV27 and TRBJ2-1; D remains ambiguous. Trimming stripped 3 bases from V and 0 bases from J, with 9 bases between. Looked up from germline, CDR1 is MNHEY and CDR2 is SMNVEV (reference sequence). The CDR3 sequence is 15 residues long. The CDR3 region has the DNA TGTGCCAGCAGTTTGGGGATTAGCTCCTACAATGAGCAGTTCTTC. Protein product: CASSLGISSYNEQFF.

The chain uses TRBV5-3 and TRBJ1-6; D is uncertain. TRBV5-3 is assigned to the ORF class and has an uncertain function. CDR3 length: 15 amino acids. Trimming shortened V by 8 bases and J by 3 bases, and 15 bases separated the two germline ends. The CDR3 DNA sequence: TGTGCCAGCAGACATGACCCGGGCTATAATTCACCCCTCCACTTT. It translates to CASRHDPGYNSPLHF.

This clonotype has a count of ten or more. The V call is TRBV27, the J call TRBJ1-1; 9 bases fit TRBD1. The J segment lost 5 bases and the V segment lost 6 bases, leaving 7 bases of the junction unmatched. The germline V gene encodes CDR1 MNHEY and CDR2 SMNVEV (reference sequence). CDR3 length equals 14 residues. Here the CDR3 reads CASRPNRGLTEAFF. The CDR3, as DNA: TGTGCCAGCAGACCAAACAGGGGGCTGACTGAAGCTTTCTTT.

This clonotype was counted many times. The CDR3 DNA follows: TGCAGTGCTAGGGGAGGGATTGTTACAGATACGCAGTATTTT. Translated: CSARGGIVTDTQYF. The genes are TRBV20-1 and TRBJ2-3; 7 bases fit TRBD2. The V segment lost 3 bases and the J segment 3 bases; nucleotides outside the gene matches: 6. In germline, CDR1 is DFQATT, CDR2 SNEGSKA (reference sequence). The CDR3 totals 14 residues.

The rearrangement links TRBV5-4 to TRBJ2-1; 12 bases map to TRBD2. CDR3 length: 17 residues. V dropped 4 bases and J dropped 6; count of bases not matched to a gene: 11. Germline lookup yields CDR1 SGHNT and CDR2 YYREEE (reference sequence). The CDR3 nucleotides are TGTGCCAGCAGCAATAGACTAGCGGGGGTGGGCGGCAATGAGCAGTTCTTC. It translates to CASSNRLAGVGGNEQFF. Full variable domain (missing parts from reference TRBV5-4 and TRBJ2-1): ETGVTQSPTHLIKTRGQQVTLRCSSQSGHNTVSWYQQALGQGPQFIFQYYREEENGRGNFPPRFSGLQFPNYSSELNVNALELDDSALYLCASSNRLAGVGGNEQFFGPGTRLTVL.

CDR3 amino acids: CATSRERTAYQETQYF. The CDR3 DNA reads as TGTGCCACCAGCAGAGAACGAACCGCGTACCAAGAGACCCAGTACTTC. This chain uses TRBV15 with TRBJ2-5; no reliable D call. Germline V gives CDR1 LNHNV, CDR2 YYDKDF (reference sequence). There are 16 residues in the CDR3. Trimming cost V 0 bases and J 0 bases, with 11 bases left between them.

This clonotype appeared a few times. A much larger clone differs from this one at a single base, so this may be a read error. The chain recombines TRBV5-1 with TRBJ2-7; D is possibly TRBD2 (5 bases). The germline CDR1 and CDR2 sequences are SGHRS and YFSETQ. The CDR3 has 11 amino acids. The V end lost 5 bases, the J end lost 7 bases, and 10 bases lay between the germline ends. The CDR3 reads CASSMSGEQYF. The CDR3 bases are TGCGCCAGCAGTATGTCGGGAGAGCAGTACTTC. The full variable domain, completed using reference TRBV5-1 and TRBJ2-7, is KAGVTQTPRYLIKTRGQQVTLSCSPISGHRSVSWYQQTPGQGLQFLFEYFSETQRNKGNFPGRFSGRQFSNSRSEMNVSTLELGDSALYLCASSMSGEQYFGPGTRLTVT.